What follows describes a single T cell receptor (beta chain). The antigen remains unidentified. A read error likely explains this, since a far larger clone differs by one base. This is likely a read error, given that the CDR3 carries no conserved phenylalanine or tryptophan at its end. The same CDR3 arises from other DNA sequences in this sample as well. The CDR3 contains 14 residues. V shed 4 bases and J shed 1 base, with 13 bases lying between them. Germline assignment: CDR1 SQVTM and CDR2 ANQGSEA. Libraries were prepared by immunoSEQ multiplex PCR; TCRdb keeps only in-frame clonotypes and omits some of them. The repertoire includes 850,000 to 1,100,000 clones, around three quarters of them detected once, and 0.7% to 0.95% sits in the top ten. This specimen belongs to a study of shared clonotypes between healthy human individuals. Study-level points and caveats: What naive subsets generally showed was a larger estimated richness than memory subsets showed.

Sequencing used memory CD4+ T cells from PBMCs. The subset here: CD45RA-negative fraction. The V and J genes are TRBV29-1 and TRBJ1-1; weak D call: TRBD1 (5 bases). The TCR originated in a man aged 18 to 29 in good health. Some clones in this sample may be carry-over from other donors' samples. CDR3 protein: CSVASGASNTEAFL. In DNA form, the CDR3 reads TGCAGCGTTGCCTCCGGGGCGTCGAACACTGAAGCTTTCCTT.